The following is a T cell receptor beta chain sequence with its context. The antigen remains unidentified. The data derive from a study of T cells in localized non-small cell lung cancer. The data were produced by immunoSEQ multiplex PCR, yet TCRdb's version contains in-frame clones alone and is incomplete. This table has some 22,000 clones, about four fifths appearing once. Findings of the study overall: The study detected a median roughly 50 of the top 100 tumor clones in adjacent lung. Longer overall survival was associated with a higher density of T cells in the blood. Clonality peaked in uninvolved adjacent lung rather than tumor. Multi-region tumor sequencing was not done, so intratumor heterogeneity could not be excluded.

Losses at the gene ends were 4 bases for V and 4 bases for J; bases not matched to a gene: 6. Germline assignment: CDR1 LGHNA and CDR2 YNFKEQ. This CDR3 is 17 amino acids long. Material: peripheral blood, obtained before any cancer treatment. The origin of this receptor is a man aged 40 to 69 with stage I lung adenocarcinoma. The chain couples TRBV4-2 to TRBJ2-2; 13 nucleotides agree with TRBD2. CDR3 sequence: CASSPRTSGSGTGELFF. DNA of the CDR3: TGTGCCAGCAGCCCGCGGACTAGCGGGAGCGGCACCGGGGAGCTGTTTTTT.